This T cell receptor beta chain was identified in a study of blood T cells in healthy people across ages. Across the study: T cells yielded about one barcoded beta molecule per two cells through template switching.

J gave up 5 bases and V 8 bases, and 7 bases lay outside the gene matches. The CDR3 contains 13 residues. Healthy Caucasian individuals from Russia aged about 6 to 90 served as donors. With a J-beta primer mix and a sample-barcoded 5' primer, a second PCR ran roughly 6 to 12 cycles. TCRdb reanalysed the 5' RACE reads using MiXCR and keeps one entry per CDR3 protein. The sample contains about 930,000 distinct CDR3 sequences, 25% to 30% of which appear only once. Regarding this clonotype: The antigen is not known.

Whole-study results and caveats: Diversity was higher, and naive CD4+ cells more numerous, in long-lived donors than in aged donors.

These data also formed part of another study, on T cells of mothers and their children. That source notes: TCR recombination output is shaped by thymic selection similarly in related and unrelated pairs.

The sample consisted of blood. The chain joins TRBV12-3 or TRBV12-4 to TRBJ2-5; 8 nucleotides align to TRBD2. This clonotype was sampled from a woman in her thirties or forties in good health. This CDR3 reads CASAGLESETQYF. CDR3 DNA: TGTGCCAGCGCGGGACTAGAGTCTGAGACCCAGTACTTC.